This entry lists 7 T cell receptor beta chains sequenced from one sample in a study of T-cell memory formation after mild COVID-19. A single record per CDR3 protein comes from TCRdb applying MiXCR to the 5' RACE reads. This table has roughly 170,000 distinct CDR3 sequences, around 20% appearing once. The sequenced sample was PBMCs or a T cell subset sorted from them (not recorded which). The receptors come from a man younger than 35 who had mild COVID-19 (a few samples of this study predate the infection). Cell type and time point are not known.

This chain joins TRBV20-1 and TRBJ1-5; D ambiguous. The ends were cut back, 0 bases at V and 1 base at J, with 10 bases in the middle. CDR1 and CDR2 from the germline V gene are DFQATT and SNEGSKA (reference sequence). The CDR3 consists of 15 residues. The CDR3 sequence: CSARDAGGSNQPQHF. The CDR3 bases are TGCAGTGCTAGAGATGCGGGTGGGAGCAATCAGCCCCAGCATTTT.

This clonotype came up a few times. The rearrangement joins TRBV29-1 to TRBJ1-2; no reliable D call. This CDR3 is 12 amino acids long. Deletions cut 3 bases from V and 1 base from J, with 6 bases between. Germline CDR1 and CDR2: SQVTM and ANQGSEA. The CDR3 DNA sequence: TGCAGCGTTGACCCATTTAACTATGGCTACACCTTC. Translated, it gives CSVDPFNYGYTF.

V and J are TRBV30 and TRBJ1-3; D not resolved. The CDR3 is 15 residues long. In germline, CDR1 is GTSNPN, CDR2 SVGIG (reference sequence). Trimming pared 3 bases from V and 0 bases from J, leaving 12 bases between. The DNA for the CDR3 is TGTGCCTGGAGGCCGGGCTTTTACTCTGGAAACACCATATATTTT. Encoded protein: CAWRPGFYSGNTIYF.

This sequence joins TRBV9 and TRBJ2-1; 12 positions match TRBD2. The germline CDR1 and CDR2 sequences are SGDLS and YYNGEE. Trimming removed 4 bases from V and 7 bases from J; junction bases left unmatched: 9. The CDR3 is 16 residues long. This CDR3 is CASSTLAGGPRNEQFF. Here the CDR3 DNA reads TGTGCCAGCAGCACCCTAGCGGGGGGGCCTCGAAATGAGCAGTTCTTC. Complete variable domain (other parts from reference TRBV9 and TRBJ2-1): DSGVTQTPKHLITATGQRVTLRCSPRSGDLSVYWYQQSLDQGLQFLIQYYNGEERAKGNILERFSAQQFPDLHSELNLSSLELGDSALYFCASSTLAGGPRNEQFFGPGTRLTVL.

In its sample, this clonotype was seen a few times. This rearrangement joins TRBV5-1 to TRBJ1-4, with 7 bases matching TRBD1. The CDR3 has 14 amino acids. Unmatched junction bases numbered 7, after V lost 3 bases and J lost 8 bases. Germline V gene lookup returns CDR1 SGHRS and CDR2 YFSETQ. This chain's CDR3 is CASSSTGTEEKLFF. The CDR3 region has the DNA TGCGCCAGCAGCTCGACCGGGACAGAGGAAAAACTGTTTTTT. The full variable domain, its missing parts supplied by reference TRBV5-1 and TRBJ1-4, is KAGVTQTPRYLIKTRGQQVTLSCSPISGHRSVSWYQQTPGQGLQFLFEYFSETQRNKGNFPGRFSGRQFSNSRSEMNVSTLELGDSALYLCASSSTGTEEKLFFGSGTQLSVL.

This chain uses TRBV12-3 or TRBV12-4 with TRBJ2-2; TRBD1 might be the D (6 bases). The V end lost 5 bases, the J end lost 4 bases, and 8 bases lay between the germline ends. The length of the CDR3 is 13 residues. This CDR3 reads CASSRQATGELFF. The CDR3 DNA sequence: TGTGCCAGCAGTCGACAGGCCACCGGGGAGCTGTTTTTT.

The rearrangement joins TRBV12-3 or TRBV12-4 to TRBJ2-7, with 10 bases lining up with TRBD2. With 5 bases clipped from V and 7 bases from J, the junction kept 8 bases outside the gene matches. The CDR3 spans 14 residues. CDR3 sequence: CASSHSGGAWEQYF. The CDR3 bases are TGTGCCAGCAGTCACAGCGGGGGGGCCTGGGAGCAGTACTTC.